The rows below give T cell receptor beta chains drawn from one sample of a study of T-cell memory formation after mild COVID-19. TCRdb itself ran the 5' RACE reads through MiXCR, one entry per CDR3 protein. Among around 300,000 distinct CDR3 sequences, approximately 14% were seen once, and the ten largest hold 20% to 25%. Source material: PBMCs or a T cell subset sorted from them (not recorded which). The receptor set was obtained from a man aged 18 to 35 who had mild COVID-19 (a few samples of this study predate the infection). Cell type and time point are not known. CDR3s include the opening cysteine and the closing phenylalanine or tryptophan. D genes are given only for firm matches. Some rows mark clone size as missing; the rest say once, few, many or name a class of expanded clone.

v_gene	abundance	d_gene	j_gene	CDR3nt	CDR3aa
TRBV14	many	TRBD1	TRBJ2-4	TGTGCCAGCAGCCAACTTACAGGGGGGTCGGACATTCAGTACTTC	CASSQLTGGSDIQYF
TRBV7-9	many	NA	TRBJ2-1	TGTGCCACTAGTAAGGGAGGAAACAATGAGCAGTTCTTC	CATSKGGNNEQFF
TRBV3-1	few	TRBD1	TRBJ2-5	TGTGCCAGCGCCAAGACAGGGATGGAGACCCAGTACTTC	CASAKTGMETQYF
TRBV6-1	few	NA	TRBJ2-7	TGTGCCAGCAGTGCCCAGGGGTGGGAGCAGTACTTC	CASSAQGWEQYF
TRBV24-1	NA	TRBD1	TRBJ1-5	TGTGCCACCAGTGAGGGACAGGGAGGGAGCAATCAGCCCCAGCATTTT	CATSEGQGGSNQPQHF
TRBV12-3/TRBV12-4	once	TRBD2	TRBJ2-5	TGTGCCAGCAGTTTACTAGCGGGGGTCCAAGAGACCCAGTACTTC	CASSLLAGVQETQYF
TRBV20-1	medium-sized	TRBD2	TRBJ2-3	TGCAGTGCTAGCCAAAGAACTAGCGGGACAGATACGCAGTATTTT	CSASQRTSGTDTQYF
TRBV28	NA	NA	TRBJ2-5	TGTGCCAGCAGTCCAACAGGGTGGCCAGTGAGGACCCAGTACTTC	CASSPTGWPVRTQYF
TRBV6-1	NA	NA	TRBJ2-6	TGTGCCAGCAGTGAACGGGAGATCGGGCAGGTCTGGGCCAACGTCCTGACTTTC	CASSEREIGQVWANVLTF
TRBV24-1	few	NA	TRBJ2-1	TGTGCCACCAGTGATAGGAGGGGGCCAAATTACAATGAGCAGTTCTTC	CATSDRRGPNYNEQFF
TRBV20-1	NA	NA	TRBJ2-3	TGCAGTGCTAGTGCGCGGACAGATACGCAGTATTTT	CSASARTDTQYF
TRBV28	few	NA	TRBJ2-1	TGTGCCAGCAGAATGAGTGGGTCCTACAATGAGCAGTTCTTC	CASRMSGSYNEQFF
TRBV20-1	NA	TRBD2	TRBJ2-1	TGCAGTGCTAGCGGGCTAGCGGGGACCACCGGGGGCAATGAGCAGTTCTTC	CSASGLAGTTGGNEQFF
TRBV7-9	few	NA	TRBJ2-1	TGTGCCAGCAGCTTAGATTCCCTGGGGCAGTTCTTC	CASSLDSLGQFF
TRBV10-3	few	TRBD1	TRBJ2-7	TGTGCCATCAGGGAGGACAGGGTCCCCTACGAGCAGTACTTC	CAIREDRVPYEQYF
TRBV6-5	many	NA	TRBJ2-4	TGTGCCAGCAGTGTAGACTGGATCCAAGCCAAAAACATTCAGTACTTC	CASSVDWIQAKNIQYF
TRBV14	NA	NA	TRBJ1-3	TGTGCCAGCAGCGGCGTCCACAGGGACCCACATCTCGGAAACACCATATATTTT	CASSGVHRDPHLGNTIYF